This TCR beta chain was captured in a study of T cell changes during pregnancy in multiple sclerosis. The protocol was immunoSEQ multiplex PCR, while the TCRdb copy is restricted to in-frame clones and leaves out a portion. The data show tens of thousands of clones, about 91% seen once. Source: CD4+ T cells from peripheral blood mononuclear cells, taken after pregnancy. This sequence originates from a female donor with multiple sclerosis, enrolled in a pregnancy study.

CDR3 protein: CSVGRDTQYF. DNA of the CDR3: TGCAGCGTTGGTCGGGATACGCAGTATTTT. V is TRBV29-1 and J is TRBJ2-3; D ambiguous. The CDR3 runs to 10 residues. Trimming pared 4 bases from V and 6 bases from J, leaving 5 bases between. The V gene's germline CDR1 is SQVTM and CDR2 ANQGSEA.